The clone carrying this T cell receptor beta chain has ten or more counts. The target antigen is unknown. The source of the sample is a study of T-cell memory formation after mild COVID-19. Study-wide context: There were largely donor-specific TCR clusters.

Trimming pared 0 bases from V and 2 bases from J, leaving 10 bases between. Germline-derived CDR1 and CDR2 are LNHNV and YYDKDF (reference sequence). The CDR3 spans 15 residues. TCRdb ran MiXCR on the 5' RACE reads and lists one entry per CDR3 protein. The sample contains more than 120,000 distinct CDR3 sequences, about 6% of which appear only once. Findings and limits, study-wide: CD4+ clones that contracted lay mainly in CM and EM; CD8+ ones lay in EMRA. CD4/CD8 balance held among clones contracting day 15 to 85, and later expanders leaned CD4+.

The sample comprised PBMCs or a T cell subset sorted from them (not recorded which). The sequence was obtained from an adult woman who had mild COVID-19 (a few samples of this study predate the infection). Cell type and time point are not known. The rearrangement uses TRBV15 and TRBJ2-5, with a tentative D call TRBD2 (6 bases). In DNA form, the CDR3 reads TGTGCCACCAGCAGAGATCCGGGAGTGCAAGAGACCCAGTACTTC. It specifies CATSRDPGVQETQYF.